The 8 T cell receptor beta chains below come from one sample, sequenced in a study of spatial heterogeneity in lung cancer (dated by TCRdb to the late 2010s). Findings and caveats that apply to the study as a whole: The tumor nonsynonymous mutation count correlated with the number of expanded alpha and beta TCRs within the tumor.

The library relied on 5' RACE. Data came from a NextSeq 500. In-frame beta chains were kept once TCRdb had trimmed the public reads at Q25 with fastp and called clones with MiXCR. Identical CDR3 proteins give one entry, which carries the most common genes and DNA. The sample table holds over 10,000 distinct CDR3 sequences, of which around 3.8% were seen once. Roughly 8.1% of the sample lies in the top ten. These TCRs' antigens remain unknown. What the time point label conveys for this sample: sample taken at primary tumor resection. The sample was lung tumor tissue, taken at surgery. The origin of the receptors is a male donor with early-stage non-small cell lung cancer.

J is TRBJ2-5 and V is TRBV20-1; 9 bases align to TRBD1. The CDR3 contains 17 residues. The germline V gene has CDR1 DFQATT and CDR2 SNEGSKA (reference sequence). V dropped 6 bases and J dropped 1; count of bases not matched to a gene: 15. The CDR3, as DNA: TGCAGTGCCAATTCCAAAGGCGGGACAGGGCCCCAAGAGACCCAGTACTTC. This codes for CSANSKGGTGPQETQYF.

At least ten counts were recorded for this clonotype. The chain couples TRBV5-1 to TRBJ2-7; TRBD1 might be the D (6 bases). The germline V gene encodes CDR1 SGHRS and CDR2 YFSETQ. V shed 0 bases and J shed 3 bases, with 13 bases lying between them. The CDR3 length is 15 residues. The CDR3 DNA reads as TGCGCCAGCAGCTTGGCCATGGGACATAGCTACGAGCAGTACTTC. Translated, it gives CASSLAMGHSYEQYF.

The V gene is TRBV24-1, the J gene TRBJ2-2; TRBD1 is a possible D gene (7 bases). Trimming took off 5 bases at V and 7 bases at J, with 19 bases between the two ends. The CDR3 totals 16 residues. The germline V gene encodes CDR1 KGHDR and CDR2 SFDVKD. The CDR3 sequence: CATSAPETGRSGELFF. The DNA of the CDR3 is TGTGCCACCAGTGCCCCCGAGACAGGGAGGAGCGGGGAGCTGTTTTTT.

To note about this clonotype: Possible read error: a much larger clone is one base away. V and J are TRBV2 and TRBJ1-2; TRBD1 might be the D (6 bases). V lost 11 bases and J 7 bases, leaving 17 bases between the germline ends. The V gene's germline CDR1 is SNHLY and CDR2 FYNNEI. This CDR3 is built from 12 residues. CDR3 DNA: TGTGCCTCAAGGGGGGGGCGGAGTGGCTACACCTTC. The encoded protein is CASRGGRSGYTF.

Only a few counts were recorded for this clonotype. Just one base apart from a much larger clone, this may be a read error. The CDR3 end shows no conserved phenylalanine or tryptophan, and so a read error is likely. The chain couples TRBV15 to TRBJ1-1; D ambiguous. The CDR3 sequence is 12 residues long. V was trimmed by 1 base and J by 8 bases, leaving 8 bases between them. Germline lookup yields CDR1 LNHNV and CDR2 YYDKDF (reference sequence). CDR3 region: CATSRGRREAFL. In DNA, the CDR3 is TGTGCCACCAGCAGAGGAAGACGGGAAGCTTTCTTG.

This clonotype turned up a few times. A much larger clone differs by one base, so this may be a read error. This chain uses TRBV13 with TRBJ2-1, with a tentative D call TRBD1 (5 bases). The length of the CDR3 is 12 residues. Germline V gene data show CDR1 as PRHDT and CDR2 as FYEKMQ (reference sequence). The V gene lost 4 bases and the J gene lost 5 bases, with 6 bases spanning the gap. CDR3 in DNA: TGTGCCAGCAGCTGCAGGGACAATGAGCAGTTCTTC. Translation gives CASSCRDNEQFF.

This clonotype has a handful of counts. The CDR3 DNA reads TGTGCCAGCAGCTATGACCGCAGACAGCCCCAGCATTTT. This translates into CASSYDRRQPQHF. V gene TRBV2 combines with J gene TRBJ1-5; the D is unclear. Germline CDR1 is SNHLY and CDR2 is FYNNEI. The CDR3 length is 13 residues. The V end lost 6 bases, the J end lost 7 bases, and 13 bases lay between the germline ends. The variable domain in full, completed from reference TRBV2 and TRBJ1-5, reads EPEVTQTPSHQVTQMGQEVILRCVPISNHLYFYWYRQILGQKVEFLVSFYNNEISEKSEIFDDQFSVERPDGSNFTLKIRSTKLEDSAMYFCASSYDRRQPQHFGDGTRLSIL.

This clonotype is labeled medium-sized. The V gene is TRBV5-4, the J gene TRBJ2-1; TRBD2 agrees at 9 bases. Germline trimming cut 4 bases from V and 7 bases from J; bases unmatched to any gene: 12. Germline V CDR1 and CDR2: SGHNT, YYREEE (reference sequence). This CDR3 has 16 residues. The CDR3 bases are TGTGCCAGCAGCGGGGGGCCGGGACTAGCTTTGAATGAGCAGTTCTTC. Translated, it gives CASSGGPGLALNEQFF.